This T cell receptor (beta chain) was sequenced during a study of early T cells in non-severe SARS-CoV-2 infection. About the study: Sequenced bulk RNA came from whole blood that was unsorted, and chains were unpaired.

Each single cDNA molecule received a unique molecular identifier. Via MiXCR, TCRdb re-called the 5' RACE reads, giving one row per CDR3 protein. The sample includes fewer than 80,000 distinct CDR3 sequences, approximately 9.5% of them seen just once. Germline loops: CDR1 DFQATT, CDR2 SNEGSKA (reference sequence). Germline trimming cut 7 bases from V and 3 bases from J; bases unmatched to any gene: 15. The CDR3 contains 18 residues. This clonotype was seen repeatedly, ten times or more. What it binds is unknown. Study-wide points: The matching step, a VDJdb search, favored anti-spike CD8 responses and missed private and CD4 specificities.

The specimen sequenced was whole blood. The chain has TRBV20-1 and TRBJ2-3; 14 bases match TRBD2. This clonotype originated in an adult who was a healthcare worker with PCR-confirmed SARS-CoV-2 infection or an uninfected control (not recorded which). CDR3 coding DNA: TGCAGTGGGAATCCGGGACTAGCGGGAGTCAGATGGACAGATACGCAGTATTTT. Encoded protein: CSGNPGLAGVRWTDTQYF.